These T cell receptor beta chains were read from a single sample in a study of blood T cells in healthy people across ages. TCRdb used MiXCR to reprocess the 5' RACE reads, holding one entry per CDR3 protein. The table has fewer than 1.5 million distinct CDR3 sequences, 35% to 45% seen once. Sequenced: blood. All receptors come from a woman aged 18-30 years in good health. Each CDR3 is given without its conserved first and last residue.

>TRBV15|TRBJ2-3
ATSRGLSGPADTQY
>TRBV11-2|TRBJ1-4
ASSFRGAANEKLF
>TRBV4-1|TRBJ2-7
ASSQDGGAYEQY
>TRBV12-3/TRBV12-4|TRBJ2-5
ASRRTSGQETQY
>TRBV29-1|TRBJ1-1
SVIEGYNTEAF
>TRBV10-3|TRBJ2-7
AISEGQGGEQY
>TRBV7-9|TRBJ2-6
ACSLVLPSGANVLT
>TRBV20-1|TRBJ1-1
SARVHTEAF
>TRBV2|NA
ASSEGLAGNQETQY
>TRBV5-1|TRBJ1-1
ASSALGGPNTEAF
>TRBV15|TRBJ1-2
ATTYPGGPDYGYT
>TRBV7-9|TRBJ2-3
ASSDLAGGGTDKQY
>TRBV20-1|TRBJ1-5
SARAGTNSNQPQH
>TRBV10-3|TRBJ2-3
AISEAGSTDTQY
>TRBV7-3|TRBJ1-2
ASSLKPRDGYT
>TRBV20-1|TRBJ1-5
SAPRGGNWGSNQPQH
>TRBV3-1|TRBJ2-1
ASSPNLATGGNNEQF
>TRBV2|TRBJ1-4
ASKAGRYNEKLF
>TRBV12-3/TRBV12-4|TRBJ1-2
ASSSLAHRGYGYT
>TRBV10-3|TRBJ1-6
AISESTGRNSPLH
>TRBV9|TRBJ2-1
ASKGVAYNEQF
>TRBV9|TRBJ2-2
ASSVAGGVNTGELF
>TRBV20-1|TRBJ2-2
SARVFEGGTTGELF
>TRBV7-7|TRBJ2-1
ASSLDSLGEQF
>TRBV7-2|TRBJ2-7
ASSPPPSTSGSSYEQY
>TRBV12-3/TRBV12-4|TRBJ2-4
ASSPFPETKNIQY
>TRBV7-3|TRBJ2-3
ASSLNTQGKQY
>TRBV6-5|TRBJ2-7
ASSSPGTIGYEQY
>TRBV5-1|TRBJ2-3
ASSLAPSTDTQY
>TRBV6-6|TRBJ2-3
ASTLAGPGGSDTQY
>TRBV20-1|TRBJ2-7
SARPRQESSYEQY
>TRBV9|TRBJ2-7
ASSVDPIPSSGGYEQY
>TRBV20-1|TRBJ2-1
SARPKGAGLASNEQF
>TRBV28|TRBJ2-7
ASPIARDKSSYEQY
>TRBV7-2|TRBJ2-7
ASSLARDHQWY